Following are 31 T cell receptor beta chains from one sample sequenced in a study of blood T cell repertoires in COVID-19. The repertoire was sequenced with immunoSEQ multiplex PCR; TCRdb's copy has only in-frame clones and lacks some. The data hold tens of thousands of clones, with roughly 85% observed a single time. Sequenced input: peripheral blood. Receptor source: a human donor in a cohort sampled during active COVID-19.

The chain combines TRBV30 with TRBJ1-1; the match to TRBD1 covers 7 bases. The V gene's germline CDR1 is GTSNPN and CDR2 SVGIG (reference sequence). The CDR3 runs to 15 residues. Germline trimming cut 1 base from V and 2 bases from J; bases unmatched to any gene: 7. The CDR3 here is CAWSESGTVNTEAFF. CDR3 nucleotides: TGTGCCTGGAGTGAATCCGGGACAGTAAACACTGAAGCTTTCTTT.

The rearrangement joins TRBV6-6 to TRBJ2-7, with D possibly matching TRBD1 (6 bases). This CDR3 has 15 residues. CDR1 and CDR2 (germline): MNHNY, SVGAGI (reference sequence). The V end lost 5 bases, the J end lost 0 bases, and 14 bases lay between the germline ends. The CDR3 protein is CASSPTGTLSYEQYF. The CDR3 nucleotides read TGTGCCAGCAGTCCGACCGGGACACTCTCCTACGAGCAGTACTTC.

V usage is TRBV15 and J usage is TRBJ1-2, with D perhaps TRBD1 (6 bases). Deletions cut 5 bases from V and 4 bases from J, with 14 bases between. The CDR3 is 14 residues long. The germline CDR1 and CDR2 sequences are LNHNV and YYDKDF (reference sequence). CDR3 amino acids: CATSLWTVSYGYTF. The DNA of the CDR3 is TGTGCCACCAGCCTCTGGACAGTGAGCTATGGCTACACCTTC.

This clone occurred once. This chain connects TRBV10-1 to TRBJ1-2; 9 bases agree with TRBD1. The CDR3 consists of 14 residues. Germline loops: CDR1 WNHNN, CDR2 SYGVQD (reference sequence). Losses at the gene ends were 5 bases for V and 4 bases for J; bases not matched to a gene: 5. The CDR3 region is CASSPGQGSYGYTF. The CDR3 DNA is TGCGCCAGCAGTCCGGGACAGGGTAGCTATGGCTACACCTTC.

The chain couples TRBV24-1 to TRBJ1-3, with D unclear. V lost 2 bases and J lost 0, with 10 bases in between. Per the germline V gene, CDR1 is KGHDR and CDR2 is SFDVKD. The length of the CDR3 is 16 residues. Written as DNA, the CDR3 is TGTGCCACCAGTGATTCTGGAGCCTCCTCTGGAAACACCATATATTTT. Translated, it gives CATSDSGASSGNTIYF.

CDR3 sequence reads: CASSSGQGSSPLHF. Written as DNA, the CDR3 is TGTGCCAGCAGTTCGGGACAGGGGAGTTCACCCCTCCACTTT. The chain carries TRBV6-2 or TRBV6-3 and TRBJ1-6, with 10 bases aligning to TRBD1. This CDR3 region has 14 residues. Looked up from germline, CDR1 is MNHEY and CDR2 is SVGEGT. The ends lost 4 bases at V and 9 bases at J; junction bases unmatched: 3.

This chain uses TRBV29-1 with TRBJ1-1; tentative D call: TRBD1 (5 bases). The germline CDR1 and CDR2 sequences are SQVTM and ANQGSEA. The V end was cut by 8 bases, the J end by 0 bases, with 10 bases between. This CDR3 is 12 amino acids long. CDR3 amino acids: CSMWGVNTEAFF. DNA of the CDR3: TGCAGCATGTGGGGGGTGAACACTGAAGCTTTCTTT.

V usage is TRBV6-6 and J usage is TRBJ1-5; 7 nucleotides match TRBD1. Germline V gives CDR1 MNHNY, CDR2 SVGAGI (reference sequence). The CDR3 has 14 amino acids. The ends lost 4 bases at V and 6 bases at J; junction bases unmatched: 6. The CDR3 DNA is TGTGCCAGCAGTTTAAAGGGACAGAGTCAGCCCCAGCATTTT. This sequence encodes CASSLKGQSQPQHF.

This chain uses TRBV6-5 with TRBJ2-2; D not certain. V was clipped by 0 bases and J by 9 bases, with 8 bases between them. The germline V gene has CDR1 MNHEY and CDR2 SVGAGI. This CDR3 is built from 13 residues. This CDR3 reads CASSYSSLRELFF. The CDR3 bases are TGTGCCAGCAGTTACTCGAGCCTCCGGGAGCTGTTTTTT.

The rearrangement links TRBV6-2 or TRBV6-3 to TRBJ2-1; D gene ambiguous. The CDR3 sequence is 12 residues long. V lost 5 bases, J lost 7 bases, and 9 bases lay in between. Germline assignment: CDR1 MNHEY and CDR2 SVGEGT. CDR3 region: CASSSQVNEQFF. The CDR3 DNA sequence: TGTGCCAGCAGTAGCCAGGTAAATGAGCAGTTCTTC.

V and J are TRBV6-5 and TRBJ2-6; D uncertain. This CDR3 is 15 amino acids long. Germline V gene data show CDR1 as MNHEY and CDR2 as SVGAGI. With 0 bases removed from V and 2 bases from J, the gap between germline ends came to 5 bases. The CDR3 here is CASSYSAAGANVLTF. The CDR3 nucleotides read TGTGCCAGCAGTTACTCGGCAGCTGGGGCCAACGTCCTGACTTTC.

The rearrangement links TRBV30 to TRBJ1-3; D remains unclear. Germline CDR1 and CDR2: GTSNPN and SVGIG (reference sequence). The CDR3 covers 16 residues. Deletions cut 0 bases from V and 0 bases from J, with 12 bases between. The CDR3 sequence: CAWSVAGAGSGNTIYF. CDR3 sequence (DNA): TGTGCCTGGAGTGTGGCAGGTGCGGGCTCTGGAAACACCATATATTTT.

The J gene is TRBJ2-7, the V gene TRBV6-5; the match to TRBD2 covers 9 bases. This CDR3 is built from 14 residues. The junction had 7 bases not matched to a gene; V was cut back by 6 bases and J by 4 bases. Looked up from germline, CDR1 is MNHEY and CDR2 is SVGAGI. The CDR3 loop reads CASRQREDLYEQYF. CDR3 sequence (DNA): TGTGCCAGCAGGCAGCGGGAGGACCTTTACGAGCAGTACTTC.

This chain links TRBV19 with TRBJ1-5; tentative D call: TRBD1 (6 bases). Trimming removed 5 bases from V and 6 bases from J, with 17 bases in between. The CDR3 has 15 residues. Germline CDR1 and CDR2: LNHDA and SQIVND (reference sequence). CDR3 sequence (DNA): TGTGCCAGTAGTTACTATGCCGGGACACGTCAGCCCCAGCATTTT. It is translated as CASSYYAGTRQPQHF.

The V gene is TRBV12-3 or TRBV12-4, the J gene TRBJ2-7; D is uncertain. This CDR3 is 12 amino acids long. The V end lost 2 bases, the J end lost 9 bases, and 11 bases lay between the germline ends. CDR3 DNA: TGTGCCAGCAGTTTATCCCAGGTAGGGCAGTACTTC. It encodes CASSLSQVGQYF.

The CDR3 is CAISESSGRAKNIQYF. For the CDR3, the DNA is TGTGCCATCAGTGAGTCTAGCGGGAGAGCCAAAAACATTCAGTACTTC. The chain joins TRBV10-3 to TRBJ2-4, with 9 bases fitting TRBD2. J lost 0 bases, V lost 0 bases, and 0 bases had no gene match. The CDR3 is 16 amino acids. Germline CDR1 is ENHRY and CDR2 is SYGVKD.

The rearrangement joins TRBV6-5 to TRBJ1-1; D gene uncertain. V was cut by 0 bases and J by 0 bases, with 8 bases left in between. There are 15 residues in the CDR3. CDR1 and CDR2 (germline): MNHEY, SVGAGI. The CDR3 DNA reads TGTGCCAGCAGTTACTCGACTGTGATGAACACTGAAGCTTTCTTT. Protein sequence: CASSYSTVMNTEAFF.

The V call is TRBV28, the J call TRBJ2-7; 7 bases map to TRBD2. Trimming removed 10 bases from V and 2 bases from J; junction bases left unmatched: 5. The CDR3 runs to 12 residues. Germline V gene sequence: CDR1 MDHEN, CDR2 SYDVKM. DNA for the CDR3: TGTGCCACGACGAGCGGGACCTACGAGCAGTACTTC. Its protein product is CATTSGTYEQYF.

The chain employs TRBV11-2 and TRBJ2-1, with 7 bases that match TRBD2. The trim removed 7 bases at V and 0 bases at J, leaving 12 bases unmatched. The CDR3 sequence is 17 residues long. The germline gives CDR1 SGHAT, CDR2 FQNNGV. This CDR3 reads CASTPSGGGGSYNEQFF. The CDR3, as DNA: TGTGCCAGCACCCCTTCGGGGGGAGGAGGCTCCTACAATGAGCAGTTCTTC.

The V and J genes are TRBV30 and TRBJ1-2; 9 bases fit TRBD1. The trim removed 2 bases at V and 4 bases at J, leaving 5 bases unmatched. From germline, CDR1 is GTSNPN and CDR2 SVGIG (reference sequence). The CDR3 consists of 14 residues. This CDR3 is CAWSWTGETYGYTF. Written as DNA, the CDR3 is TGTGCCTGGAGTTGGACAGGGGAAACCTATGGCTACACCTTC.

In DNA form, the CDR3 reads TGTGCCAGCAGTTTATGGGGCAATGGCTACACCTTC. It yields the protein CASSLWGNGYTF. V is TRBV28 and J is TRBJ1-2, with no clear D. Germline-derived CDR1 and CDR2 are MDHEN and SYDVKM. V was clipped by 0 bases and J by 6 bases, with 5 bases between them. CDR3 length equals 12 residues.

The V gene is TRBV28, the J gene TRBJ1-5; no firm D call. CDR1 and CDR2 from the germline V gene are MDHEN and SYDVKM. V was trimmed by 5 bases and J by 2 bases, leaving 10 bases between them. This CDR3 is built from 14 residues. The CDR3 bases are TGTGCCAGCAGTCCCCCCCAGGGCAATCAGCCCCAGCATTTT. It is translated as CASSPPQGNQPQHF. Full variable domain (outside the CDR3, taken from reference TRBV28 and TRBJ1-5): DVKVTQSSRYLVKRTGEKVFLECVQDMDHENMFWYRQDPGLGLRLIYFSYDVKMKEKGDIPEGYSVSREKKERFSLILESASTNQTSMYLCASSPPQGNQPQHFGDGTRLSIL.

The chain carries TRBV28 and TRBJ1-2, with D possibly matching TRBD1 (6 bases). V lost 7 bases to trimming and J lost 4 bases, with 16 bases between them. The CDR3 has 14 amino acids. Germline-derived CDR1 and CDR2 are MDHEN and SYDVKM. CDR3 sequence reads: CASMTVGQFYGYTF. The DNA of the CDR3 is TGTGCCAGCATGACCGTAGGACAGTTCTATGGCTACACCTTC.

The chain employs TRBV27 and TRBJ2-1, with D uncertain. This CDR3 is 13 amino acids long. Trimming removed 1 base at V and 8 bases at J, with 9 bases between. Looked up from germline, CDR1 is MNHEY and CDR2 is SMNVEV (reference sequence). The CDR3 protein is CASSLWPNHEQFF. The DNA for the CDR3 is TGTGCCAGCAGTTTATGGCCCAACCATGAGCAGTTCTTC.

The V call is TRBV18, the J call TRBJ2-7; 7 bases match TRBD2. Per germline, CDR1 KGHSH and CDR2 LQKENI. The CDR3 has 16 residues. V gave up 0 bases and J gave up 0 bases; unmatched junction bases: 5. Here the CDR3 DNA reads TGTGCCAGCTCACCACCGAGGAGCGGGGACTCCTACGAGCAGTACTTC. Translated: CASSPPRSGDSYEQYF.

The chain uses TRBV28 and TRBJ1-1; 9 nucleotides agree with TRBD1. J was trimmed by 2 bases and V by 3 bases; bases with no gene match: 4. This CDR3 is built from 15 residues. The germline gives CDR1 MDHEN, CDR2 SYDVKM. The CDR3 spells CASSLGDRDNTEAFF. CDR3 nucleotides: TGTGCCAGCAGTTTGGGGGACAGGGACAACACTGAAGCTTTCTTT.

V usage is TRBV19 and J usage is TRBJ2-1; D gene uncertain. The germline V gene encodes CDR1 LNHDA and CDR2 SQIVND (reference sequence). V was trimmed by 4 bases and J by 10 bases, leaving 11 bases between them. This CDR3 has 12 amino acids. The CDR3 region is CASSKTTAEQFF. CDR3 DNA sequence: TGTGCCAGTAGTAAGACAACCGCGGAGCAGTTCTTC.

This clone was counted only a few times. The genes are TRBV6-5 and TRBJ2-7; D unclear. CDR3 size: 13 residues. Trimming removed 8 bases from V and 0 bases from J, with 11 bases in between. Germline-derived CDR1 and CDR2 are MNHEY and SVGAGI. CDR3 protein: CASQADISYEQYF. The DNA of the CDR3 is TGTGCCAGCCAAGCTGACATCTCCTACGAGCAGTACTTC.

The count of this clone is one. This chain joins TRBV5-1 and TRBJ1-1, with D possibly matching TRBD1 (5 bases). V was pared by 0 bases and J by 1 base, with 10 bases between. Germline CDR1 SGHRS, CDR2 YFSETQ. This CDR3 has 15 amino acids. The CDR3 nucleotides are TGCGCCAGCAGCTTGGACGGGGGGTCGAACACTGAAGCTTTCTTT. Translated: CASSLDGGSNTEAFF.

The gene calls are TRBV7-2 and TRBJ2-3; D gene ambiguous. The CDR3 extends over 13 amino acids. Between the trimmed V and J ends, which lost 2 bases and 1 base, there was a span of 4 bases. Germline V CDR1 and CDR2: SGHTA, FQGNSA. CDR3 amino acids: CASSLLRTDTQYF. The CDR3 nucleotides read TGTGCCAGCAGCTTACTTCGCACAGATACGCAGTATTTT.

This clone has just one count. The chain has TRBV30 and TRBJ2-3; D not resolved. CDR1 and CDR2 (germline): GTSNPN, SVGIG (reference sequence). There are 15 residues in the CDR3. Trimming left V 3 bases short and J 1 base short, with 14 bases between. CDR3 amino acids: CAWSPSGGGTDTQYF. DNA for the CDR3: TGTGCCTGGAGCCCGAGTGGCGGCGGCACAGATACGCAGTATTTT.